Below are 23 T cell receptor beta chains sequenced from a single sample in a study of Tregs in tolerant kidney transplant recipients. Method: immunoSEQ multiplex PCR; TCRdb's copy keeps in-frame clones and lacks some. The sample contains approximately 60,000 clones, about 89% of which appear only once. The nonmyeloablative bone marrow transplants came from related graft donors, with transient mixed chimerism. The sample consisted of CD4+ T cells from blood (PBMCs), taken 6 months after the transplant. All receptors derive from a human patient who received a combined kidney and bone marrow transplant. The graft donor may account for some of the T cells.

This chain connects TRBV9 to TRBJ1-1; perhaps TRBD1 as D (5 bases). V lost 4 bases and J 1 base, leaving 11 bases between the germline ends. The CDR3 covers 14 residues. Per germline, CDR1 SGDLS and CDR2 YYNGEE. The CDR3 sequence: CASSPRRANTEAFF. Written as DNA, the CDR3 is TGTGCCAGCAGCCCCCGCAGGGCGAACACTGAAGCTTTCTTT.

The chain recombines TRBV4-2 with TRBJ1-5, with TRBD1 as a possible D gene (5 bases). This CDR3 has 17 amino acids. V was clipped by 2 bases and J by 11 bases, with 25 bases between them. CDR1 is LGHNA, CDR2 YNFKEQ, per germline. This CDR3 is CASSQRDSEGFHRTQHF. In DNA form, the CDR3 reads TGTGCCAGCAGCCAACGTGACAGTGAAGGTTTTCATAGGACCCAGCATTTT.

This sequence joins TRBV5-1 and TRBJ2-3; 14 bases align to TRBD2. The trim removed 7 bases at V and 0 bases at J, leaving 7 bases unmatched. Looked up from germline, CDR1 is SGHRS and CDR2 is YFSETQ. This CDR3 is 17 amino acids long. The CDR3 loop reads CASSGTSGSASTDTQYF. CDR3 bases: TGCGCCAGCTCCGGGACTAGCGGGAGCGCTAGCACAGATACGCAGTATTTT.

The chain couples TRBV4-3 to TRBJ1-4; 7 nucleotides match TRBD1. This CDR3 has 17 amino acids. The germline V gene encodes CDR1 LGHNA and CDR2 YSLEER. V lost 0 bases to trimming and J lost 8 bases; unmatched junction nucleotides: 12. This chain's CDR3 is CASSQDPVGTVEEKLFF. CDR3 DNA: TGCGCCAGCAGCCAAGATCCGGTCGGGACAGTGGAGGAAAAACTGTTTTTT.

V is TRBV4-2 and J is TRBJ2-1, with TRBD1 as a possible D gene (6 bases). CDR3 length: 14 amino acids. Germline V gene sequence: CDR1 LGHNA, CDR2 YNFKEQ. V shed 1 base and J shed 8 bases, with 12 bases lying between them. The CDR3 here is CASSQGGQADEQFF. In DNA form, the CDR3 reads TGTGCCAGCAGCCAAGGGGGGCAGGCCGATGAGCAGTTCTTC.

J is TRBJ2-7 and V is TRBV4-3; D may be TRBD1 (5 bases). The germline CDR1 and CDR2 sequences are LGHNA and YSLEER. The CDR3 sequence is 13 residues long. V was trimmed by 2 bases and J by 7 bases, leaving 12 bases between them. CDR3 DNA: TGCGCCAGCAGCCAACAGGGATCGCGGGAGCAGTACTTC. This gives the protein CASSQQGSREQYF.

J is TRBJ1-4 and V is TRBV5-1; TRBD1 might be the D (5 bases). V lost 2 bases to trimming and J lost 9 bases, with 14 bases between them. Germline CDR1 and CDR2: SGHRS and YFSETQ. This CDR3 spans 14 amino acids. In nucleotides, the CDR3 is TGCGCCAGCAGCTTAGGACACAACCAAAAAAAACTGTTTTTT. It specifies CASSLGHNQKKLFF.

The rearrangement joins TRBV25-1 to TRBJ2-1; D call uncertain. V was clipped by 0 bases and J by 8 bases, with 8 bases between them. This CDR3 contains 13 residues. Germline CDR1 and CDR2: MGHDK and SYGVNS. CDR3 sequence (DNA): TGTGCCAGCAGTGAATATCGAAGCGATGAGCAGTTCTTC. It specifies CASSEYRSDEQFF.

In this sample, this clone turned up once. The rearrangement joins TRBV19 to TRBJ1-4, with D tentatively TRBD1 (6 bases). The V gene lost 3 bases and the J gene lost 0 bases, with 14 bases spanning the gap. The CDR3 contains 17 residues. The V gene's germline CDR1 is LNHDA and CDR2 SQIVND (reference sequence). The CDR3 here is CASSIRGKGTTNEKLFF. CDR3 bases: TGTGCCAGTAGTATTAGGGGGAAGGGAACAACTAATGAAAAACTGTTTTTT. The full variable domain, with the rest looked up from reference TRBV19 and TRBJ1-4, is DGGITQSPKYLFRKEGQNVTLSCEQNLNHDAMYWYRQDPGQGLRLIYYSQIVNDFQKGDIAEGYSVSREKKESFPLTVTSAQKNPTAFYLCASSIRGKGTTNEKLFFGSGTQLSVL.

Comments on this clone: At one end, the junction sequence differs from germline, possibly due to a read error. Other DNA variants within this sample encode the same CDR3. V gene TRBV6-5 combines with J gene TRBJ1-6; perhaps TRBD1 as D (6 bases). Germline V CDR1 and CDR2: MNHEY, SVGAGI. The CDR3 covers 16 residues. CDR3: CASSYSRQAYNSPLHF. CDR3 bases: TGTGCCAGCAGTTACTCTAGACAGGCCTATAATTCCCCCCTCCACTTT.

J is TRBJ2-7 and V is TRBV7-3; 11 bases fit TRBD2. V gave up 2 bases and J gave up 6 bases; unmatched junction bases: 3. This CDR3 is built from 14 residues. The germline V gene has CDR1 SGHTA and CDR2 FQGTGA. CDR3 amino acids: CASSLWLAGGEQYF. CDR3 nucleotide sequence: TGTGCCAGCAGCTTATGGCTAGCGGGAGGCGAGCAGTACTTC.

This rearrangement joins TRBV27 to TRBJ2-7, with TRBD2 as a possible D gene (6 bases). The V gene lost 5 bases and the J gene lost 0 bases, with 14 bases spanning the gap. CDR1 is MNHEY and CDR2 is SMNVEV in the germline V gene (reference sequence). The CDR3 covers 15 residues. The CDR3 nucleotides read TGTGCCAGCAGTCCTGGGGCGGGGCCCTCCTACGAGCAGTACTTC. Its protein is CASSPGAGPSYEQYF.

The chain links TRBV19 to TRBJ1-5, with D uncertain. The CDR3 is 14 residues long. Trimming shortened V by 3 bases and J by 2 bases, and 8 bases separated the two germline ends. In germline, CDR1 is LNHDA, CDR2 SQIVND (reference sequence). The CDR3 reads CASSIEIRNQPQHF. The CDR3 DNA reads TGTGCCAGTAGTATCGAGATTCGCAATCAGCCCCAGCATTTT.

This clone was counted between two and nine times. The V and J genes are TRBV19 and TRBJ2-7; weak D call: TRBD1 (6 bases). The CDR3 extends over 16 amino acids. Trimming left V 5 bases short and J 2 bases short, with 19 bases between. Germline loops: CDR1 LNHDA, CDR2 SQIVND (reference sequence). CDR3 in amino acids: CASSALYRVSAYEQYF. The CDR3 nucleotides are TGTGCCAGTAGTGCATTATACAGGGTCAGCGCCTACGAGCAGTACTTC.

The chain carries TRBV21-1 and TRBJ2-3; TRBD2 is the table's D call, not checked against the DNA. TRBV21-1 is tagged as a pseudogene. This CDR3 has 18 residues. The CDR3 sequence is CASSKAKTSGGNTDTQYF. In nucleotides, the CDR3 is TGTGCCAGCAGCAAAGCCAAGACTAGCGGGGGGAACACAGATACGCAGTATTTT.

J is TRBJ1-1 and V is TRBV30; weak D call: TRBD1 (5 bases). V dropped 4 bases and J dropped 2 bases, with 17 bases sitting between them. CDR3 length: 15 amino acids. Germline V lookup: CDR1 GTSNPN, CDR2 SVGIG (reference sequence). CDR3 sequence: CAWTIDPRANTEAFF. Here the CDR3 DNA reads TGTGCCTGGACCATAGATCCCAGGGCCAACACTGAAGCTTTCTTT.

This chain joins TRBV19 and TRBJ2-7; 7 bases match TRBD2. CDR3 length: 17 amino acids. CDR1 and CDR2 from the germline V gene are LNHDA and SQIVND (reference sequence). Trimming cost V 5 bases and J 0 bases; bases outside gene matches: 13. CDR3 bases: TGTGCCAGTAGTCCAACCCCGCGAGCGGGGTACTCCTACGAGCAGTACTTC. It translates to CASSPTPRAGYSYEQYF. Full variable domain (missing parts from reference TRBV19 and TRBJ2-7): DGGITQSPKYLFRKEGQNVTLSCEQNLNHDAMYWYRQDPGQGLRLIYYSQIVNDFQKGDIAEGYSVSREKKESFPLTVTSAQKNPTAFYLCASSPTPRAGYSYEQYFGPGTRLTVT.

The rearrangement joins TRBV10-1 to TRBJ1-1; D not certain. Per the germline V gene, CDR1 is WNHNN and CDR2 is SYGVQD (reference sequence). The CDR3 length is 11 residues. V lost 7 bases to trimming and J lost 11 bases, with 14 bases between them. DNA of the CDR3: TGCGCCAGCACCGAGAGACTTGCCGCTTTCTTT. Translating it yields CASTERLAAFF.

The J gene is TRBJ2-2, the V gene TRBV7-3; 8 positions agree with TRBD2. The CDR3 loop spans 16 amino acids. Germline CDR1 reads SGHTA; CDR2 reads FQGTGA. V was pared by 5 bases and J by 2 bases, with 7 bases of the junction left unmatched. The CDR3 region is CASSTGTSANTGELFF. CDR3 nucleotides: TGTGCCAGCAGCACTGGGACTAGTGCAAACACCGGGGAGCTGTTTTTT. The variable domain in full, with the rest retrieved from reference TRBV7-3 and TRBJ2-2, is GAGVSQTPSNKVTEKGKYVELRCDPISGHTALYWYRQSLGQGPEFLIYFQGTGAADDSGLPNDRFFAVRPEGSVSTLKIQRTERGDSAVYLCASSTGTSANTGELFFGEGSRLTVL.

The chain links TRBV5-6 to TRBJ1-5; D is uncertain. Between the trimmed V and J ends, which lost 4 bases and 2 bases, there was a span of 10 bases. There are 14 residues in the CDR3. Looked up from germline, CDR1 is SGHDT and CDR2 is YYEEEE. This chain's CDR3 is CASSLARGNQPQHF. The CDR3 nucleotides read TGTGCCAGCAGCCTTGCGAGGGGCAATCAGCCCCAGCATTTT.

The gene calls are TRBV5-6 and TRBJ2-5; TRBD1 is a possible D gene (6 bases). The CDR3 totals 13 residues. Trimming left V 4 bases short and J 6 bases short, with 13 bases between. Germline CDR1 SGHDT, CDR2 YYEEEE. Written as DNA, the CDR3 is TGTGCCAGCAGCGGTACAGGGCGGAAGACCCAGTACTTC. Encoded protein: CASSGTGRKTQYF.

This rearrangement joins TRBV19 to TRBJ1-5, with D perhaps matching TRBD1 (5 bases). V was clipped by 1 base and J by 5 bases, with 9 bases between them. The CDR3 spans 14 residues. CDR1 is LNHDA, CDR2 SQIVND, per germline (reference sequence). The CDR3 spells CASSIVVRDQPQHF. In DNA form, the CDR3 reads TGTGCCAGTAGTATAGTTGTCAGGGATCAGCCCCAGCATTTT.

The chain couples TRBV27 to TRBJ2-5, with D perhaps matching TRBD1 (5 bases). Germline V lookup: CDR1 MNHEY, CDR2 SMNVEV (reference sequence). Trimming removed 6 bases from V and 5 bases from J, with 16 bases in between. There are 14 residues in the CDR3. CDR3 coding DNA: TGTGCCAGCAGAACGACAGTGATCGGGGAGACCCAGTACTTC. Translating gives CASRTTVIGETQYF.